Sequencing of this TCR beta chain was carried out in a study of T cell repertoires in cytomegalovirus infection. This clonotype was seen ten or more times. The antigen is unknown. The V gene's germline CDR1 is MNHEY and CDR2 SVGEGT. The CDR3 totals 16 residues. Trimming removed 1 base from V and 5 bases from J, with 17 bases in between. Findings of the study overall: CMV-specific TCR beta clonotypes restricted by HLA-C were the ones dominating the ex vivo response.

TCRdb redid the calling of the reads with MiXCR, one entry per CDR3 protein. The sample comprises hundreds of thousands of distinct CDR3 sequences, 6.5% of which are singletons, and around 6.9% rests with the top ten. The sample was PBMCs. V and J are TRBV6-2 or TRBV6-3 and TRBJ1-2, with D perhaps matching TRBD1 (5 bases). This clonotype was obtained from a human donor in good health (CMV status not recorded). Some clones in this sample may be carry-over from other donors' samples. The CDR3 bases are TGTGCCAGCAGTTACTTCTCCGGGACTGGGATTTATGGCTACACCTTC. Protein product: CASSYFSGTGIYGYTF.